Following are 26 T cell receptor beta chains from one sample sequenced in a study of shared clonotypes between healthy human individuals. CD45RO-negative, CCR7-selected cells formed the naive CD8 fraction, which excluded terminally differentiated effector memory CD45RA+ cells. The data were produced by immunoSEQ multiplex PCR, yet TCRdb's version contains in-frame clones alone and is incomplete. The sample records 750,000 to 1,000,000 clones, roughly 92% being singletons. Specimen: naive CD8+ T cells sorted from blood. These receptors all come from a man under 40 in good health.

V gene TRBV10-1 combines with J gene TRBJ2-2; D not certain. Germline-derived CDR1 and CDR2 are WNHNN and SYGVQD (reference sequence). With 4 bases removed from V and 2 bases from J, the gap between germline ends came to 8 bases. The CDR3 loop spans 14 amino acids. CDR3 coding DNA: TGCGCCAGCAGTGGCGGAACTAACACCGGGGAGCTGTTTTTT. Translated: CASSGGTNTGELFF.

The CDR3 reads CASRDPTSGRNNEQFF. The CDR3 nucleotides read TGTGCCAGCAGGGATCCGACTAGCGGGAGAAACAATGAGCAGTTCTTC. The rearrangement joins TRBV7-9 to TRBJ2-1, with 12 nucleotides matching TRBD2. V was clipped by 6 bases and J by 5 bases; unmatched bases: 8. Per germline, CDR1 SEHNR and CDR2 FQNEAQ (reference sequence). The CDR3 spans 16 residues.

This clone was picked up one time. The V call is TRBV11-2, the J call TRBJ1-1; no firm D call. The CDR3 extends over 11 amino acids. CDR1 SGHAT and CDR2 FQNNGV come from the germline V gene. V was shortened by 3 bases and J by 8 bases, with 7 bases between the two germline ends. The chain's CDR3 is CASSLNHEAFF. CDR3 DNA: TGTGCCAGCAGCTTGAACCACGAAGCTTTCTTT.

The rearrangement joins TRBV11-2 to TRBJ2-7; 8 bases fit TRBD2. Germline V gene lookup returns CDR1 SGHAT and CDR2 FQNNGV. The J segment lost 0 bases and the V segment lost 0 bases, leaving 4 bases of the junction unmatched. The CDR3 runs 16 residues. CDR3 sequence: CASSLDGGLVSYEQYF. In nucleotides, the CDR3 is TGTGCCAGCAGCTTAGATGGGGGACTAGTCTCCTACGAGCAGTACTTC.

This clone has just a few counts. This sequence joins TRBV27 and TRBJ1-5; D not resolved. CDR1 is MNHEY, CDR2 SMNVEV, per germline (reference sequence). The CDR3 is made up of 13 amino acids. V lost 4 bases to trimming and J lost 4 bases, with 8 bases between them. The CDR3 DNA is TGTGCCAGCAGTTCGTTGGCGAATCAGCCCCAGCATTTT. Protein sequence: CASSSLANQPQHF.

The V gene is TRBV4-1, the J gene TRBJ2-2; 7 bases are a match to TRBD2. V trimming: 1 base; J trimming: 7 bases; junction bases outside the gene matches: 6. CDR1 is MGHRA, CDR2 YSYEKL, per germline. The CDR3 loop spans 15 amino acids. CDR3 sequence reads: CASSQAIAGGGELFF. The CDR3 DNA reads as TGCGCCAGCAGCCAAGCAATAGCGGGCGGCGGGGAGCTGTTTTTT.

The chain has TRBV2 and TRBJ2-2, with 8 bases matching TRBD2. This CDR3 is built from 14 residues. Germline lookup yields CDR1 SNHLY and CDR2 FYNNEI. Trimming removed 9 bases from V and 4 bases from J; junction bases left unmatched: 7. CDR3: CARRAGVITGELFF. CDR3 nucleotide sequence: TGTGCCAGAAGAGCGGGAGTGATCACCGGGGAGCTGTTTTTT.

V and J are TRBV23-1 and TRBJ1-3, with a tentative D call TRBD1 (6 bases). TRBV23-1 is labeled an ORF, and its function is uncertain. Trimming pared 6 bases from V and 0 bases from J, leaving 15 bases between. This CDR3 region has 16 residues. CDR3 sequence: CASRLGGGSSGNTIYF. The CDR3, as DNA: TGCGCCAGCAGGCTTGGGGGCGGAAGCTCTGGAAACACCATATATTTT.

The rearrangement joins TRBV7-2 to TRBJ2-1, with D tentatively TRBD2 (7 bases). Germline V gene lookup returns CDR1 SGHTA and CDR2 FQGNSA. This CDR3 has 16 amino acids. Between the trimmed V and J ends, which lost 2 bases and 1 base, there was a span of 12 bases. CDR3 sequence: CASSLRGAQSYNEQFF. CDR3 nucleotides: TGTGCCAGCAGCTTACGGGGGGCTCAGTCCTACAATGAGCAGTTCTTC.

V usage is TRBV14 and J usage is TRBJ2-3; 10 positions agree with TRBD2. V lost 6 bases, J lost 6 bases, and 9 bases stayed unmatched. Germline V gene lookup returns CDR1 SGHDN and CDR2 FVKESK. CDR3 length equals 15 residues. CDR3 sequence (DNA): TGTGCCAGCAGAGGTAGCGGGGGGAACGCGGATACGCAGTATTTT. The encoded protein is CASRGSGGNADTQYF.

The chain recombines TRBV30 with TRBJ1-1, with D hard to call. Germline values: CDR1 GTSNPN, CDR2 SVGIG (reference sequence). This CDR3 has 12 amino acids. V was cut by 4 bases and J by 8 bases, with 14 bases left in between. The CDR3 is CAWIALGPEAFF. CDR3 nucleotide sequence: TGTGCCTGGATCGCACTGGGTCCCGAAGCTTTCTTT.

This clone was observed a few times. The sample has other DNA sequences that encode this CDR3 too. This chain uses TRBV5-6 with TRBJ2-5, with D possibly being TRBD1 or TRBD2 (6 bases each). V shed 2 bases and J shed 2 bases, with 7 bases lying between them. Germline CDR1 and CDR2: SGHDT and YYEEEE. The CDR3 runs 13 residues. CDR3 sequence reads: CASSLGGQETQYF. CDR3 bases: TGTGCCAGCAGCTTAGGGGGGCAAGAGACCCAGTACTTC.

On this clone: Other DNA sequences of this sample code for an identical CDR3. V gene TRBV28 combines with J gene TRBJ2-1, with D possibly matching TRBD1 (5 bases). Germline CDR1 and CDR2: MDHEN and SYDVKM. The CDR3 is 14 amino acids. Trimming pared 2 bases from V and 4 bases from J, leaving 9 bases between. CDR3 bases: TGTGCCAGCAGTTTAAGGGGCGCGTACAATGAGCAGTTCTTC. This translates into CASSLRGAYNEQFF.

DNA for the CDR3: TGCGCCAGCAGCTTGATAGAGGGTGAGCAGTTCTTC. This sequence encodes CASSLIEGEQFF. This rearrangement joins TRBV5-1 to TRBJ2-1; the D gene is possibly TRBD2 (5 bases). V was trimmed by 1 base and J by 9 bases, leaving 8 bases between them. This CDR3 region has 12 residues. Germline V CDR1 and CDR2: SGHRS, YFSETQ.

For the CDR3, the DNA is TGCGCCAGCAGCCATGGGGGTTACGAGCAGTACTTC. It encodes CASSHGGYEQYF. V and J are TRBV4-1 and TRBJ2-7; D is possibly TRBD1 or TRBD2 (5 bases each). The CDR3 consists of 12 residues. Germline CDR1 is MGHRA and CDR2 is YSYEKL. V lost 3 bases and J 4 bases, leaving 7 bases between the germline ends.

This chain joins TRBV29-1 and TRBJ2-6; the D gene could be TRBD1 or TRBD2 (5 bases each). Germline lookup yields CDR1 SQVTM and CDR2 ANQGSEA. The CDR3 is 17 residues long. V lost 0 bases and J lost 2, with 14 bases in between. As DNA, the CDR3 is TGCAGCGTTGAAGACCCGTGGGGGACGACTGGGGCCAACGTCCTGACTTTC. Its translation is CSVEDPWGTTGANVLTF.

The chain carries TRBV7-3 and TRBJ2-1; 14 bases map to TRBD2. Germline-derived CDR1 and CDR2 are SGHTA and FQGTGA. This CDR3 has 16 amino acids. The ends lost 5 bases at V and 8 bases at J; junction bases unmatched: 8. CDR3 amino acids: CASSPPGLAGEHEQFF. CDR3 nucleotide sequence: TGTGCCAGCAGCCCACCGGGACTAGCGGGAGAACATGAGCAGTTCTTC. Full variable domain (remainder filled in from reference TRBV7-3 and TRBJ2-1): GAGVSQTPSNKVTEKGKYVELRCDPISGHTALYWYRQSLGQGPEFLIYFQGTGAADDSGLPNDRFFAVRPEGSVSTLKIQRTERGDSAVYLCASSPPGLAGEHEQFFGPGTRLTVL.

The chain employs TRBV2 and TRBJ2-1; TRBD2 matches 9 bases. Germline CDR1 is SNHLY and CDR2 is FYNNEI. The CDR3 runs 15 residues. V dropped 4 bases and J dropped 5; count of bases not matched to a gene: 6. CDR3 in DNA: TGTGCCAGCAGTGGAACTAGCGGGCCCCACAATGAGCAGTTCTTC. Protein sequence: CASSGTSGPHNEQFF.

This sequence joins TRBV2 and TRBJ2-1; D gene uncertain. Trimming removed 5 bases from V and 0 bases from J, with 11 bases in between. Germline-derived CDR1 and CDR2 are SNHLY and FYNNEI. The CDR3 contains 15 residues. The CDR3 is CASSQDPSSYNEQFF. CDR3 in DNA: TGTGCCAGCAGTCAGGACCCGAGCTCCTACAATGAGCAGTTCTTC.

CDR3 region: CASSQRGQGAGANVLTF. CDR3 sequence (DNA): TGTGCCAGCAGCCAACGGGGACAGGGGGCTGGGGCCAACGTCCTGACTTTC. The chain links TRBV14 to TRBJ2-6, with TRBD1 matching 11 bases. In germline, CDR1 is SGHDN, CDR2 FVKESK. There are 17 residues in the CDR3. Trimming at V came to 2 bases and at J to 2 bases, leaving 2 bases not matched to a gene.

The chain combines TRBV11-2 with TRBJ2-1; D is unresolved. Germline CDR1 reads SGHAT; CDR2 reads FQNNGV. The V end lost 5 bases, the J end lost 0 bases, and 14 bases lay between the germline ends. The CDR3 extends over 16 amino acids. Written as DNA, the CDR3 is TGTGCCAGCAGCGCCTCCGTCCTTAGCTCCTACAATGAGCAGTTCTTC. This gives the protein CASSASVLSSYNEQFF. Drawing the rest from reference TRBV11-2 and TRBJ2-1, the complete variable domain is EAGVAQSPRYKIIEKRQSVAFWCNPISGHATLYWYQQILGQGPKLLIQFQNNGVVDDSQLPKDRFSAERLKGVDSTLKIQPAKLEDSAVYLCASSASVLSSYNEQFFGPGTRLTVL.

The chain carries TRBV7-9 and TRBJ2-5, with a tentative D call TRBD2 (6 bases). This CDR3 has 14 residues. With 1 base removed from V and 1 base from J, the gap between germline ends came to 7 bases. Germline CDR1 and CDR2: SEHNR and FQNEAQ (reference sequence). The CDR3 protein is CASSLEGLQETQYF. CDR3 nucleotide sequence: TGTGCCAGCAGCTTAGAGGGACTCCAAGAGACCCAGTACTTC.

This clone was seen just once. The chain links TRBV7-6 to TRBJ2-3; TRBD1 agrees at 8 bases. V lost 6 bases and J lost 4; bases outside the gene matches: 9. CDR1 is SGHVS and CDR2 is FNYEAQ in the germline V gene. This CDR3 region has 15 residues. CDR3 DNA: TGTGCCAGCAGTTTAATACCAGGGGGCGCAGATACGCAGTATTTT. Its protein product is CASSLIPGGADTQYF.

The gene calls are TRBV5-5 and TRBJ2-7, with TRBD2 identical over 14 bases. The CDR3 contains 20 residues. From germline, CDR1 is SGHKS and CDR2 YYEKEE (reference sequence). The ends lost 4 bases at V and 5 bases at J; junction bases unmatched: 20. CDR3 nucleotide sequence: TGTGCCAGCAGCCCATCGAAGCTCCGACTAGCGGGAGGGCCAGTACACGAGCAGTACTTC. Protein: CASSPSKLRLAGGPVHEQYF.

J is TRBJ2-7 and V is TRBV18; the D is unclear. Germline V gene sequence: CDR1 KGHSH, CDR2 LQKENI. This CDR3 has 16 amino acids. Trimming took off 3 bases at V and 5 bases at J, with 20 bases between the two ends. The CDR3 here is CASSPGQTLPNDEQYF. CDR3 DNA sequence: TGTGCCAGCTCACCTGGTCAGACCCTCCCCAATGACGAGCAGTACTTC. Complete variable domain (other parts from reference TRBV18 and TRBJ2-7): NAGVMQNPRHLVRRRGQEARLRCSPMKGHSHVYWYRQLPEEGLKFMVYLQKENIIDESGMPKERFSAEFPKEGPSILRIQQVVRGDSAAYFCASSPGQTLPNDEQYFGPGTRLTVT.

The rearrangement joins TRBV2 to TRBJ1-3, with D uncertain. Trimming removed 7 bases at V and 2 bases at J, with 9 bases between. The CDR3 is 13 residues long. Germline-derived CDR1 and CDR2 are SNHLY and FYNNEI. The CDR3 here is CASNDGAGNTIYF. CDR3 sequence (DNA): TGTGCCAGCAATGATGGGGCTGGAAACACCATATATTTT.